This T cell receptor beta chain was observed in a study of OX40 agonist ivuxolimab in advanced cancers. Using immunoSEQ multiplex PCR, the repertoire was profiled, and TCRdb retains in-frame clones only, with some absent. Among tens of thousands of clones listed, 87% were seen once. Germline loops: CDR1 SGHDN, CDR2 FVKESK. The CDR3 runs 17 residues. V lost 4 bases, J lost 0 bases, and 13 bases lay in between. The sample consisted of CD4+ or CD8+ T cells sorted from blood, taken in a trial of the OX40 agonist ivuxolimab. The V call is TRBV14, the J call TRBJ2-6; perhaps TRBD2 as D (5 bases). The origin of this receptor is an adult with an advanced solid tumor such as melanoma, head and neck, liver or kidney cancer. CDR3 DNA sequence: TGTGCCAGCAGCCTCAGGACGGGATCCTCTGGGGCCAACGTCCTGACTTTC. Translation gives CASSLRTGSSGANVLTF. Variable domain in full (rest from reference TRBV14 and TRBJ2-6): EAGVTQFPSHSVIEKGQTVTLRCDPISGHDNLYWYRRVMGKEIKFLLHFVKESKQDESGMPNNRFLAERTGGTYSTLKVQPAELEDSGVYFCASSLRTGSSGANVLTFGAGSRLTVL.